This T cell receptor (beta chain) derives from a study of blood T cell repertoires in COVID-19. For the study at large: Samples representing acute and convalescent COVID-19 were sourced from the United States, Italy and Spain. PBMCs, B-cell-depleted T cells, or T cells provided the cDNA or gDNA that made up the material.

Germline V gene sequence: CDR1 MNHEY, CDR2 SVGAGI. CDR3 size: 15 residues. The V end lost 7 bases, the J end lost 7 bases, and 22 bases lay between the germline ends. In the study's own analysis: Amplification from reference gene primers served as the basis for estimated nucleated cell counts. Method: immunoSEQ multiplex PCR; TCRdb's copy keeps in-frame clones and lacks some. V and J calls and clone size are as listed in that table; D and trimming were resolved from the DNA. The sample has about 74,000 clones, under 85% seen once; the top ten hold around a fifth. Material for sequencing was peripheral blood. The chain uses TRBV6-5 and TRBJ2-5; maybe TRBD2 (5 bases). This receptor was obtained from a man between 70 and 80 years old with acute or convalescent COVID-19. This chain's CDR3 is CASTLYGQVSGTQYF. CDR3 nucleotides: TGTGCCAGCACTCTATACGGGCAGGTCAGCGGGACCCAGTACTTC.